The 26 T cell receptor beta chains below were found in one sample sequenced in a study of graft-versus-host responses after intestinal transplantation. No antigen has been identified for these receptors. Sequencing was performed with immunoSEQ multiplex PCR; in TCRdb, only in-frame clones are kept and a portion is missing. The sample records tens of thousands of clones, roughly 90% being singletons. Sequenced material: unstimulated CD4+ T cells sorted from spleen or lymph node cells, taken before transplant. The receptors derive from a human donor who was the organ donor for an intestinal transplant.

This chain connects TRBV29-1 to TRBJ1-1; 9 bases fit TRBD1. V was pared by 5 bases and J by 5 bases, with 3 bases of the junction left unmatched. The CDR3 extends over 12 amino acids. The germline CDR1 and CDR2 sequences are SQVTM and ANQGSEA. CDR3 coding DNA: TGCAGCGTTAGGACAGGGGAAACTGAAGCTTTCTTT. As protein: CSVRTGETEAFF.

This clone appeared a single time. The V and J genes are TRBV5-1 and TRBJ2-3; 9 nucleotides line up with TRBD2. The CDR3 totals 17 residues. Germline V lookup: CDR1 SGHRS, CDR2 YFSETQ. V lost 4 bases and J lost 1; bases outside the gene matches: 10. The CDR3 loop is CASSLTFVAGGTDTQYF. The DNA for the CDR3 is TGCGCCAGCAGCCTTACCTTTGTAGCGGGGGGCACAGATACGCAGTATTTT.

This clone was detected a few times. The V and J genes are TRBV30 and TRBJ1-1, with 7 bases that match TRBD1. The trim removed 5 bases at V and 1 base at J, leaving 1 base unmatched. Germline CDR1 and CDR2: GTSNPN and SVGIG (reference sequence). CDR3 size: 12 residues. CDR3 nucleotides: TGTGCCTGGGACAGGGCGAACACTGAAGCTTTCTTT. Translation: CAWDRANTEAFF.

A few counts support this clone. The chain's CDR3 is CASSLAQGARGEQFF. CDR3 coding DNA: TGCGCCAGCAGCTTGGCCCAGGGGGCGCGGGGTGAGCAGTTCTTC. The rearrangement joins TRBV5-1 to TRBJ2-1; 8 bases are a match to TRBD1. The CDR3 sequence is 15 residues long. V shed 0 bases and J 9 bases; nucleotides not matched to a gene: 8. Per the germline V gene, CDR1 is SGHRS and CDR2 is YFSETQ.

The chain carries TRBV2 and TRBJ2-6; 7 bases agree with TRBD1. Trimming at V came to 7 bases and at J to 0 bases, leaving 3 bases not matched to a gene. This CDR3 is built from 15 residues. In germline, CDR1 is SNHLY, CDR2 FYNNEI. The chain's CDR3 is CASKGQISGANVLTF. CDR3 DNA sequence: TGTGCCAGCAAGGGACAGATCTCTGGGGCCAACGTCCTGACTTTC.

The chain employs TRBV4-3 and TRBJ1-2; tentative D call: TRBD1 (5 bases). This CDR3 spans 15 amino acids. Germline V gene data show CDR1 as LGHNA and CDR2 as YSLEER. Trimming took off 0 bases at V and 7 bases at J, with 15 bases between the two ends. This CDR3 reads CASSQDTGDRGGYTF. In nucleotides, the CDR3 is TGCGCCAGCAGCCAAGACACGGGGGACCGGGGTGGCTACACCTTC.

The V call is TRBV7-2, the J call TRBJ2-7; tentative D call: TRBD2 (6 bases). Germline loops: CDR1 SGHTA, CDR2 FQGNSA. This CDR3 has 14 amino acids. V lost 0 bases and J 6 bases, leaving 12 bases between the germline ends. The CDR3 DNA is TGTGCCAGCAGCTTAGCCCTCGGGGGACGCGAGCAGTACTTC. Amino acids: CASSLALGGREQYF.

This clone was seen just once. The V gene is TRBV4-1, the J gene TRBJ1-2, with 9 bases identical to TRBD1. J gave up 6 bases and V 0 bases, and 11 bases lay outside the gene matches. The V gene's germline CDR1 is MGHRA and CDR2 YSYEKL. The CDR3 consists of 17 residues. The chain's CDR3 is CASSQDRNRGPWDGYTF. The DNA of the CDR3 is TGCGCCAGCAGCCAAGATCGGAACAGGGGGCCCTGGGATGGCTACACCTTC.

This clone turned up a few times. The chain couples TRBV27 to TRBJ1-1, with 7 bases that match TRBD1. Germline V gene data show CDR1 as MNHEY and CDR2 as SMNVEV (reference sequence). V trimming: 5 bases; J trimming: 5 bases; junction bases outside the gene matches: 11. CDR3 length: 15 residues. The CDR3 reads CASSPYRGRGTEAFF. The CDR3 DNA follows: TGTGCCAGCAGTCCTTATAGGGGGCGAGGAACTGAAGCTTTCTTT.

CDR3 sequence (DNA): TGTGCCAGCAGCTTGCGCGGCAGGGCCAACAATGAGCAGTTCTTC. It yields the protein CASSLRGRANNEQFF. V usage is TRBV5-4 and J usage is TRBJ2-1; a possible D gene is TRBD1 (5 bases). CDR1 is SGHNT, CDR2 YYREEE, per germline (reference sequence). The CDR3 is 15 residues long. The V end lost 1 base, the J end lost 5 bases, and 13 bases lay between the germline ends.

The chain links TRBV7-2 to TRBJ1-2; TRBD1 matches at 9 bases. Germline V gene data show CDR1 as SGHTA and CDR2 as FQGNSA. The CDR3 contains 15 residues. Trimming at V came to 8 bases and at J to 4 bases, leaving 11 bases not matched to a gene. The CDR3 protein is CASGYAGQGPYGYTF. The CDR3, as DNA: TGTGCCAGCGGATATGCGGGACAGGGTCCCTATGGCTACACCTTC.

This chain connects TRBV4-1 to TRBJ1-5; TRBD1 might be the D (5 bases). CDR3 length: 16 amino acids. V was cut by 4 bases and J by 1 base, with 14 bases left in between. Germline V lookup: CDR1 MGHRA, CDR2 YSYEKL. CDR3 region: CASSRGTAASNQPQHF. CDR3 DNA: TGCGCCAGCAGCCGCGGGACGGCCGCCAGCAATCAGCCCCAGCATTTT.

The genes are TRBV5-1 and TRBJ1-2; 7 bases map to TRBD1. CDR3 length equals 15 residues. Germline CDR1 and CDR2: SGHRS and YFSETQ. The V and J ends lost 1 base and 0 bases, in that order; junction bases with no gene match: 3. CDR3 loop: CASSLPGGANYGYTF. CDR3 bases: TGCGCCAGCAGCTTGCCAGGGGGTGCTAACTATGGCTACACCTTC.

CDR3 sequence reads: CAWSLQGPLGDLGFF. The DNA of the CDR3 is TGTGCCTGGAGTTTACAGGGGCCGTTAGGGGATCTAGGTTTCTTT. The rearrangement links TRBV30 to TRBJ1-1, with 7 bases identical to TRBD1. The CDR3 runs 15 residues. CDR1 is GTSNPN, CDR2 SVGIG, per germline (reference sequence). V shed 2 bases and J 13 bases; nucleotides not matched to a gene: 19. The full variable domain, with the rest looked up from reference TRBV30 and TRBJ1-1, is SQTIHQWPATLVQPVGSPLSLECTVEGTSNPNLYWYRQAAGRGLQLLFYSVGIGQISSEVPQNLSASRPQDRQFILSSKKLLLSDSGFYLCAWSLQGPLGDLGFFGQGTRLTVV.

CDR3 sequence (DNA): TGTGCCAGCAGCTTAGGAGGCTTTGACACTGAAGCTTTCTTT. This translates into CASSLGGFDTEAFF. V and J are TRBV7-6 and TRBJ1-1, with no clear D. Trimming pared 1 base from V and 3 bases from J, leaving 9 bases between. The length of the CDR3 is 14 residues. Germline loops: CDR1 SGHVS, CDR2 FNYEAQ.

The chain couples TRBV16 to TRBJ2-1; 8 bases map to TRBD2. The CDR3 loop spans 16 amino acids. Germline V gene data show CDR1 as KGHSY and CDR2 as FQNENV. After removal of 4 bases from V and 5 bases from J, the junction contained 10 bases not matched to a gene. This CDR3 reads CASSLAGTRGHNEQFF. The DNA for the CDR3 is TGTGCCAGCAGCCTCGCCGGGACTAGAGGCCACAATGAGCAGTTCTTC.

The chain recombines TRBV12-5 with TRBJ1-2; no clear D. Between the trimmed V and J ends, which lost 1 base and 4 bases, there was a span of 10 bases. Per the germline V gene, CDR1 is LGHNT and CDR2 is FRNRAP. The length of the CDR3 is 14 residues. In nucleotides, the CDR3 is TGTGCTAGTGGTTTGGCGGGGTCGATCTATGGCTACACCTTC. Protein sequence: CASGLAGSIYGYTF.

This clone occurred once. The rearrangement joins TRBV1 to TRBJ1-1; the table names TRBD1, a call not compared with the DNA. TRBV1 is deemed a pseudogene. The length of the CDR3 is 15 residues. CDR3 DNA sequence: TGCACCAGCAGCCAACGGAACAGGCCAAACACTGAAGCTTTCTTT. Amino acid sequence: CTSSQRNRPNTEAFF.

The CDR3 DNA reads as TGTGCCAGCTCACCCTTGGCCGGGACATCGGGAGAAAAACTGTTTTTT. Its translation: CASSPLAGTSGEKLFF. The chain employs TRBV18 and TRBJ1-4; D might be TRBD1 (6 bases). V lost 3 bases and J lost 8, with 19 bases in between. Germline V gene sequence: CDR1 KGHSH, CDR2 LQKENI. The CDR3 has 16 amino acids.

V and J are TRBV28 and TRBJ2-1; 10 nucleotides agree with TRBD1. The CDR3 totals 15 residues. The trim removed 2 bases at V and 5 bases at J, leaving 3 bases unmatched. Looked up from germline, CDR1 is MDHEN and CDR2 is SYDVKM. This chain's CDR3 is CASSLGQGGHNEQFF. The DNA for the CDR3 is TGTGCCAGCAGTTTAGGACAGGGGGGGCACAATGAGCAGTTCTTC.

J is TRBJ2-5 and V is TRBV5-8; TRBD2 might be the D (7 bases). V was trimmed by 0 bases and J by 5 bases, leaving 14 bases between them. The CDR3 length is 15 residues. Per germline, CDR1 SGHTS and CDR2 YDEGEE. The DNA of the CDR3 is TGTGCCAGCAGCTTGGGTCAGGGGACTACGGAGACCCAGTACTTC. Its translation: CASSLGQGTTETQYF.

The V gene is TRBV9, the J gene TRBJ2-5; D perhaps matches TRBD2 (6 bases). Germline V gene sequence: CDR1 SGDLS, CDR2 YYNGEE. This CDR3 is 16 amino acids long. V was cut by 2 bases and J by 5 bases, with 19 bases left in between. The CDR3 region has the DNA TGTGCCAGCAGCGTTCTCGTTGGTGGGGCGGGGGAGACCCAGTACTTC. Its translation: CASSVLVGGAGETQYF.

J is TRBJ1-1 and V is TRBV5-1; D is ambiguous. Germline-derived CDR1 and CDR2 are SGHRS and YFSETQ. Deletions cut 1 base from V and 5 bases from J, with 9 bases between. CDR3 size: 13 residues. The CDR3 sequence: CASSLTALTEAFF. The CDR3 coding sequence is TGCGCCAGCAGCTTGACAGCTTTGACTGAAGCTTTCTTT.

The chain recombines TRBV7-8 with TRBJ2-1; D possibly corresponds to TRBD1 (5 bases). The CDR3 runs to 12 residues. V shed 5 bases and J shed 4 bases, with 6 bases lying between them. CDR1 and CDR2 from the germline V gene are SGHVS and FQNEAQ. CDR3 residues: CASSAGYNEQFF. CDR3 bases: TGTGCCAGCAGCGCAGGGTACAATGAGCAGTTCTTC.

The CDR3 coding sequence is TGTGCCAGCTCCCTTTCCAGGGAAATGTCGTACGAGCAGTACTTC. Amino acids: CASSLSREMSYEQYF. The chain uses TRBV18 and TRBJ2-7; maybe TRBD1 (5 bases). There are 15 residues in the CDR3. The germline V gene encodes CDR1 KGHSH and CDR2 LQKENI. V lost 6 bases and J lost 4, with 19 bases in between.

This sequence joins TRBV27 and TRBJ1-2; 8 bases fit TRBD1. The germline V gene has CDR1 MNHEY and CDR2 SMNVEV (reference sequence). V lost 5 bases to trimming and J lost 2 bases; unmatched junction nucleotides: 1. This CDR3 has 13 residues. The CDR3 DNA is TGTGCCAGCAGTCGGGACAGGAACTATGGCTACACCTTC. This sequence encodes CASSRDRNYGYTF.